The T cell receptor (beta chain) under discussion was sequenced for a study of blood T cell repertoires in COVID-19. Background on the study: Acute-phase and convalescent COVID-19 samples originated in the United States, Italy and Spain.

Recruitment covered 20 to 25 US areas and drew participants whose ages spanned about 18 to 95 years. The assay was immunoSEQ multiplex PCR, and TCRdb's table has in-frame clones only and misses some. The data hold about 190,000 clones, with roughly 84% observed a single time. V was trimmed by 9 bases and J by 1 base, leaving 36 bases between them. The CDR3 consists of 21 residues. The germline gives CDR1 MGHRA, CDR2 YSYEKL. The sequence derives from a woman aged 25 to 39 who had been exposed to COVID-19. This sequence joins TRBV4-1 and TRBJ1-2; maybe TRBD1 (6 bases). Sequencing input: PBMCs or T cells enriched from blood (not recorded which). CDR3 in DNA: TGCGCCAGTATAGACACGGTACTCCCCGGACAGAGGCCGCTTTATAACTATGGCTACACCTTC. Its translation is CASIDTVLPGQRPLYNYGYTF.